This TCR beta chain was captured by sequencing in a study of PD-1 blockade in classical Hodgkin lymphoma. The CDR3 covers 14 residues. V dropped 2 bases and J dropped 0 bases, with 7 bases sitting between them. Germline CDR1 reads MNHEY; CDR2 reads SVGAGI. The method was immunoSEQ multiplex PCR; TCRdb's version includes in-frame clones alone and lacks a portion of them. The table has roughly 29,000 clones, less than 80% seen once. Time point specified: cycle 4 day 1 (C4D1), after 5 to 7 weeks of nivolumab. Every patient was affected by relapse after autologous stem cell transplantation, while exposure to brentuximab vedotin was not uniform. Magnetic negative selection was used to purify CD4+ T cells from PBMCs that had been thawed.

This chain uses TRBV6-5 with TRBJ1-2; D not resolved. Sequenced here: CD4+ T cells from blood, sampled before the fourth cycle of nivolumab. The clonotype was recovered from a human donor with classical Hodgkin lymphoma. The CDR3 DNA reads TGTGCCAGCAGTTACGATAGGGCTAACTATGGCTACACCTTC. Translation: CASSYDRANYGYTF.